This is a list of T cell receptor beta chains from one sample in a study of shared clonotypes between healthy human individuals. Produced via immunoSEQ multiplex PCR; TCRdb's table is partial and in-frame only. The profile shows some 2,100,000 clones, approximately 94% of them singletons. The specimen sequenced was naive CD8+ T cells from PBMCs. The source is a man younger than 35 in good health. Some clones in this sample may be carry-over from other donors' samples. CDR3s leave out the opening cysteine and the closing phenylalanine or tryptophan. The order of the fields is CDR3 length, V gene, CDR3 protein.

14 | TRBV4-1 | ASSPPLTSVSYEQY
14 | TRBV15 | ATTPRRVSSGNTIY
13 | TRBV19 | ASSILAGDYNEQF
12 | TRBV7-9 | ASIKQGAPYEQY
12 | TRBV5-1 | ASSNGTGNTEAF
12 | TRBV6-4 | ASSDGPMGYGYT
12 | TRBV27 | ASSVRDSNQPQH
11 | TRBV11-2 | ASSSSEPYEQY
13 | TRBV6-6 | ASSYGAVSTDTQY
12 | TRBV15 | ATGTGWNTGELF
12 | TRBV9 | ASSVGLAGYEQY
10 | TRBV6-4 | ASRAPSGEQF
11 | TRBV27 | ASSFGRSYEQY
16 | TRBV4-1 | ASSLRANQLGITDTQY
12 | TRBV5-4 | ASSSWTGLGELF
12 | TRBV7-9 | ASSLPGPHNEQF
12 | TRBV29-1 | SVLPREVGTEAF
10 | TRBV5-1 | ASGTEGPEAF
12 | TRBV4-1 | ASSQLGQNQPQH
14 | TRBV5-1 | ASSLSPGGTRDEQF
13 | TRBV9 | ASSIGTSTREEQF
13 | TRBV13 | ASSPRGSSYNEQF
12 | TRBV7-9 | ASSEGEASEKLF
14 | TRBV9 | ASSVARSGHSYGYT
14 | TRBV6-5 | ASSYSTGEITGELF
15 | TRBV11-2 | ASSLEWDGRGRETQY
12 | TRBV5-1 | ASSLTGLNTEAF
13 | TRBV7-9 | AAGGASGPGETQY
17 | TRBV6-7 | ASSYSLTGQGGANEKLF
11 | TRBV2 | ASSGRLGETQY
12 | TRBV27 | ASSSREDTDTQY
10 | TRBV28 | ASRTQRAEAF
14 | TRBV15 | ATSREPSGSGETQY
12 | TRBV15 | ATRGDSRREKLF
10 | TRBV5-1 | ASSFGGTEAF
10 | TRBV9 | ASTSGTAEAF
13 | TRBV5-6 | ASSFGTGGNYGYT
13 | TRBV15 | ATSPWVETADTQY
16 | TRBV28 | ASSMTGWRESSTDTQY
19 | TRBV19 | ASSLQPPGLAGGPFRDEQY
13 | TRBV4-1 | ASSLYGTGGYEQY
10 | TRBV5-8 | ASRPANYGYT
12 | TRBV7-9 | ASRGSGGNSPLH
13 | TRBV7-3 | ASSPRTGGTGELF
12 | TRBV11-2 | ASSFTKTGTEAF